The sequence of this TCR beta chain was determined in a study of tumor-infiltrating lymphocytes in primary liver carcinoma. Study context: The tumors, T1-T3 N0M0 lesions, were about 4 to 11 cm across.

General study points: Only about 8-24% of top clones were detected in all five tumor regions. Tumor samples exhibited a significantly greater top-250-clone fraction than blood samples (p = 0.039).

Both RNA and DNA were isolated together from approximately 22-30 mg of bulk tissue that had not been sorted. Resection treated the patients' primary liver carcinoma. With a constant-region primer, TCR beta cDNA was made from approximately 450 ng of total RNA. Each TCR beta library was derived from three nested multiplex PCR rounds that employed slightly modified ARM-PCR. Via MiXCR, TCRdb re-called the multiplex PCR reads, giving one row per CDR3 protein. The sample comprises under 130,000 distinct CDR3 sequences, roughly four fifths of which are singletons, and about 20% rests with the top ten. On this clonotype itself: Antigen specificity is unknown. The junction departs from the called germline gene at one end, perhaps through a read error.

This sequence was found in a man between 35 and 55 years old with primary liver carcinoma and hepatitis B virus infection. Specimen: liver tumor tissue from sampling region 3. Specified subset: tumor region T3, left-lateral pole.

DNA for the CDR3: TGTACCAGCAACGACGCCAAGGGAAGCTACGATCAGTACTTC. It encodes CTSNDAKGSYDQYF. This rearrangement joins TRBV6-2 or TRBV6-3 to TRBJ2-7, with unresolved D. The V gene's germline CDR1 is MNHEY and CDR2 SVGEGT. The CDR3 extends over 14 amino acids.